The rows below give T cell receptor beta chains drawn from one sample of a study of T cell responses to AZD1222 COVID-19 vaccine. Sequencing was performed with immunoSEQ multiplex PCR; in TCRdb, only in-frame clones are kept and a portion is missing. Of 150,000 or so clones in the sample, 80% to 95% were seen once. Source: peripheral blood, taken 28 days after the second AZD1222 dose. All receptors come from an adult who received the AZD1222 COVID-19 vaccine. Each CDR3 is given with its conserved first and last residue. A D gene is named only where the DNA matches it firmly. Only some rows state a clone size, as once, few, many or a class for expanded clones.

j_call	d_call	clone_size	v_call	cdr3_aa	cdr3_nt
TRBJ2-7	-	medium-sized	TRBV7-8	CASSLRDNSYEQYF	TGTGCCAGCAGCTTGAGGGACAACTCCTACGAGCAGTACTTC
TRBJ1-6	-	-	TRBV5-4	CASSLVAGISSPLHF	TGTGCCAGCAGCTTGGTCGCAGGGATCTCTTCACCCCTCCACTTT
TRBJ1-5	-	-	TRBV20-1	CSATGVQPQHF	TGCAGTGCTACCGGGGTTCAGCCCCAGCATTTT
TRBJ2-2	TRBD2	-	TRBV29-1	CSAVLAGVIGGELFF	TGCAGCGCCGTATTAGCGGGAGTCATAGGCGGGGAGCTGTTTTTT
TRBJ1-2	-	once	TRBV19	CASRVGTYYGYTF	TGTGCCAGCCGGGTAGGGACCTACTATGGCTACACCTTC
TRBJ2-1	-	-	TRBV5-4	CASRPDSYNEQFF	TGTGCCAGCAGACCGGACTCCTACAATGAGCAGTTCTTC
TRBJ2-1	-	once	TRBV3-1/TRBV3-2	CASSLLTGFEQFF	TGTGCCAGCAGCCTCCTTACGGGATTCGAGCAGTTCTTC
TRBJ2-1	-	-	TRBV28	CASMEAGDPYNEQFF	TGTGCCAGCATGGAAGCGGGTGACCCCTACAATGAGCAGTTCTTC
TRBJ1-5	-	-	TRBV28	CASSFRASNQPQHF	TGTGCCAGCAGTTTCCGGGCTAGCAATCAGCCCCAGCATTTT
TRBJ1-4	TRBD1	-	TRBV19	CASSIRRQGSYEKLFF	TGTGCCAGTAGTATTCGGAGACAGGGGAGCTATGAAAAACTGTTTTTT
TRBJ2-3	TRBD1	-	TRBV27	CASSLSNVGGDRGTDTQYF	TGTGCCAGCAGTTTATCGAATGTAGGGGGCGATAGGGGCACAGATACGCAGTATTTT
TRBJ1-6	-	-	TRBV3-1/TRBV3-2	CASSVNSGVSPLHF	TGTGCCAGCAGCGTAAACTCCGGGGTGTCACCCCTCCACTTT
TRBJ1-2	-	-	TRBV24-1	CAPSHYGYTF	TGTGCCCCCTCACACTATGGCTACACCTTC
TRBJ2-6	TRBD2	few	TRBV6-1	CASSEALAGTISGANVLTF	TGTGCCAGCAGTGAAGCACTAGCGGGCACCATCTCTGGGGCCAACGTCCTGACTTTC
TRBJ2-7	-	few	TRBV5-1	CASSSRAGSSYEQYF	TGCGCCAGCAGCTCGCGGGCGGGGTCCTCCTACGAGCAGTACTTC
TRBJ1-2	-	-	TRBV28	CASSLWQGINYGYTF	TGTGCCAGCAGTTTATGGCAGGGAATTAACTATGGCTACACCTTC